This TCR beta chain was found in a study of blood T cell repertoires in COVID-19. Background on the study: Specimens from acute and convalescent COVID-19 originated in the United States, Italy and Spain. PBMCs, B-cell-depleted T cells, or T cells were the source of the cDNA or gDNA that made up the material.

Per the original methods: From reference gene primer amplification, estimates of nucleated cell counts were derived. Clones were read by immunoSEQ multiplex PCR, and TCRdb kept only the in-frame ones, dropping some. V, J and clone size are those of that table, while D and trimming were read from the DNA. The profile shows tens of thousands of clones, roughly four fifths of them singletons. CDR1 is KGHSH and CDR2 is LQKENI in the germline V gene. This CDR3 has 13 residues. V lost 5 bases and J 2 bases, leaving 7 bases between the germline ends. The sequencing sample was made of peripheral blood. The chain joins TRBV18 to TRBJ1-3; D is uncertain. The TCR comes from a human donor in a cohort sampled during active COVID-19. CDR3 protein: CASSRETGNTIYF. The CDR3 DNA reads TGTGCCAGCTCAAGAGAAACTGGAAACACCATATATTTT.